A selection of T cell receptor beta chains follows, all from one sample in a study of blood T cells in healthy people across ages. MiXCR, applied by TCRdb to the 5' RACE reads, yields one record per CDR3 protein. The table has approximately 900,000 distinct CDR3 sequences, approximately 49% seen once. Sequencing was done on a sample of blood. The receptors originated from a man aged 25-45 years in good health. Each CDR3 is given with its conserved first and last residue. A D gene is named only where the DNA matches it firmly. The size of a clone is reported for some rows only, either as once, few or many, or as a class for expanded clones.

many	TRBV5-1	TRBD1	TRBJ2-3	TGTGCCAGCAGCCTTGGACAGGGAGGAACAGATACGCAGTATTTT	CASSLGQGGTDTQYF
-	TRBV7-6	-	TRBJ1-5	TGTGCCAGCAGCTTAGGCAGCCCAGGGGCTCGCAATCAGCCCCAGCATTTT	CASSLGSPGARNQPQHF
-	TRBV20-1	TRBD2	TRBJ2-5	TGCAGTGCTAGAGATCCTGGCGGGAGTGGAGAGACCCAGTACTTC	CSARDPGGSGETQYF
many	TRBV28	TRBD1	TRBJ1-2	TGTGCCAGCAGTTCCAGACAGGGCATCACATCCAGGGACTATGGCTACACCTTC	CASSSRQGITSRDYGYTF
-	TRBV20-1	TRBD1	TRBJ2-7	TGCAGTGCTTTACCTGGACAGGGACCCGACTACGAGCAGTACTTC	CSALPGQGPDYEQYF
-	TRBV7-2	TRBD2	TRBJ2-3	TGTGCCAGCAGCACAGTAGCGGGGGGGTTTGTAGGTACGCAGTATTTT	CASSTVAGGFVGTQYF
-	TRBV7-2	-	TRBJ2-7	TGTGCCAGCAGCTTACTCGGGGGCGCGGGCGAGCAGTACTTC	CASSLLGGAGEQYF
few	TRBV3-1	-	TRBJ1-2	TGTGCCAGCAGCCCCTCCCCGAGAAATGGCTACACCTTC	CASSPSPRNGYTF
few	TRBV4-3	-	TRBJ2-7	TGCGCCAGCAGCCAAGATCAGGGTTACGAGCAGTACTTC	CASSQDQGYEQYF
few	TRBV21-1	-	TRBJ2-7	TGTGCCAGTCCGGGGGCACAGGGGGCGGACTACGAGCAGTACTTC	CASPGAQGADYEQYF
-	TRBV7-9	-	TRBJ2-7	TGTGCCAGCAGCTCTCCGACGGGGTGGAGCTCCTACGAGCAGTACTTC	CASSSPTGWSSYEQYF
few	TRBV20-1	-	TRBJ2-4	TGCAGTGCTAGAGATGGGTTAGCCAAAAACATTCAGTACTTC	CSARDGLAKNIQYF
few	TRBV4-1	-	TRBJ2-7	TGCGCCAGCAGCCAAGGGGGAGGAGGGACCGGGATTAGAGATTCCTACGAGCAGTACTTC	CASSQGGGGTGIRDSYEQYF
few	TRBV7-2	-	TRBJ2-3	TGTGCCAGCAGCTTAAGACTATTAGACACAGATACGCAGTATTTT	CASSLRLLDTDTQYF
-	TRBV9	-	TRBJ2-6	TGTGCCAGCAGCCCTACTGACAGCTCTGGGGCCAACGTCCCGACTTTC	CASSPTDSSGANVPTF
-	TRBV7-2	-	TRBJ2-7	TGTGCCAGCAGCTTAGTCGGGGGACGCGAGCAGTACTTC	CASSLVGGREQYF
-	TRBV20-1	-	TRBJ2-1	TGCAGTGCCCGCCCGGGGGTGCACAATGAGCAGTTCTTC	CSARPGVHNEQFF
-	TRBV28	-	TRBJ1-2	TGTGCCAGCAGTTTATTGCAGGGGCGAGGCTACACCTTC	CASSLLQGRGYTF
-	TRBV20-1	TRBD1	TRBJ2-1	TGCAGTGCTAGAGAGGACAGGGGGAGCTACAATGAGCAGTTCTTC	CSAREDRGSYNEQFF
few	TRBV28	-	TRBJ2-7	TGTGCCAGCAGTACCTCGACAGGACTGCCTTACGAGCAGTACTTC	CASSTSTGLPYEQYF
-	TRBV2	TRBD2	TRBJ2-5	TGTGCCGGCCTACTAGCGAACCAAGAGACCCAGTACTTC	CAGLLANQETQYF
few	TRBV28	TRBD1	TRBJ2-7	TGTGCCAGCAGTTTGTTCGGGACAGGGGTCCACGAGCAGTACTTC	CASSLFGTGVHEQYF
-	TRBV20-1	-	TRBJ2-3	TGCAGTGTTGAGGCTAGCGTCACAGATACGCAGTATTTT	CSVEASVTDTQYF
-	TRBV5-1	-	TRBJ2-1	TGCGCCAGCACCATGGGGGGCTACAATGAGCAGTTCTTC	CASTMGGYNEQFF
few	TRBV28	-	TRBJ1-2	TGTGCCAGCCAGCCGATGGAGGGGGGCTTGAGGATCTCTGGCTACACCTTC	CASQPMEGGLRISGYTF
few	TRBV4-1	TRBD1	TRBJ2-7	TGCGCCAGCAGCCAAGGATATGGACAGGGGGCGAGTACTCCCTACGAGCAGTACTTC	CASSQGYGQGASTPYEQYF
few	TRBV27	-	TRBJ1-2	TGTGCCAGCAGCCTTAGACCCTACTATGGCTACACCTTC	CASSLRPYYGYTF
-	TRBV6-6	-	TRBJ2-6	TGTGCCAGCAGTGCCGGGGTCCTGACTTTC	CASSAGVLTF
-	TRBV2	TRBD1	TRBJ2-3	TGTGCCAGCAGCGCAGACAGGGGCCCCGGGAATACGCAGTATTTT	CASSADRGPGNTQYF
-	TRBV29-1	TRBD1	TRBJ1-1	TGCAGCGTTCGGGGGGCAGGGGGGACTGAAGCTTTCTTT	CSVRGAGGTEAFF
many	TRBV21-1	-	TRBJ2-7	TGTGCCAGCAGCAAATTGGGGACAGGGGACTTGTACGAGCAGTACTTC	CASSKLGTGDLYEQYF
few	TRBV7-9	TRBD2	TRBJ2-1	TGTGCCAGCAGCCCGACTAGCGGGGGGTTCAATGAGCAGTTCTTC	CASSPTSGGFNEQFF
-	TRBV12-3/TRBV12-4	-	TRBJ1-5	TGTGCCAGCAGTTTATTTTCAGGCGAGGGCAATCAGCCCCAGCATTTT	CASSLFSGEGNQPQHF
few	TRBV5-1	TRBD1	TRBJ2-1	TGCGCCAGCAGCACGCTGCCGACAGGGGGCAATGAGCAGTTCTTC	CASSTLPTGGNEQFF
few	TRBV14	-	TRBJ2-1	TGTGCCAGCAGCCAAAGGCAGGAATCCTACAATGAGCAGTTCTTC	CASSQRQESYNEQFF
-	TRBV7-2	-	TRBJ2-4	TGTGCCAGCCAAGCCAGGGGGGCAAACATTCAGTACTTC	CASQARGANIQYF
-	TRBV4-1	TRBD1	TRBJ1-6	TGCGCCAGCAGCCAAGAGTCTGGACAGGGGGTATCCTATAATTCACCCCTCCACTTT	CASSQESGQGVSYNSPLHF
-	TRBV20-1	-	TRBJ1-4	TGCAGTGCTAGATTCCGACTTAATGAAAAACTGTTTTTT	CSARFRLNEKLFF
-	TRBV6-6	-	TRBJ2-1	TGTGCCAGCAGTTACTCTGAACGAGGATATAAAGAGACCCAGTTCTTC	CASSYSERGYKETQFF
-	TRBV28	TRBD1	TRBJ1-5	TGTGCCAGCAGTCCGGGACAAGGGGGCTATAGCAATCAGCCCCAGCATTTT	CASSPGQGGYSNQPQHF
few	TRBV4-1	-	TRBJ2-7	TGCGCCAGCAGCCAAGAGAGGCCTGCCTACGAGCAGTACTTC	CASSQERPAYEQYF
-	TRBV20-1	TRBD1	TRBJ1-5	TGCAGTGCTAGAGTTAAGGACAGGGTTTTGCAGCCCCAGCATTTT	CSARVKDRVLQPQHF
-	TRBV5-1	-	TRBJ2-3	TGCGCCAGCAGCTTGGAGCTCGGGGTCCCGGGGCTTTCTAGCACAGATACGCAGTATTTT	CASSLELGVPGLSSTDTQYF
-	TRBV27	TRBD1	TRBJ1-4	TGTGCCAGCAGTTCTCGACAGGGGGCCCGTGCAACTAATGAAAAACTGTTTTTT	CASSSRQGARATNEKLFF
-	TRBV7-9	-	TRBJ1-2	TGTGCCAGCAGCTTAGTAGCACAGGCTAACTATGGCTACACCTTC	CASSLVAQANYGYTF
many	TRBV4-2	-	TRBJ2-7	TGTGCCAGCAGCCAAGATCGAACAGGGAACTACGAGCAGTACTTC	CASSQDRTGNYEQYF
-	TRBV4-2	-	TRBJ2-7	TGTGCCAGCAGCCAAGAGGCCCTGGGCCGGACCGAGCAGTACTTC	CASSQEALGRTEQYF
-	TRBV7-2	-	TRBJ2-7	TGTGCCAGCAGCTTAGGAGGCGGCTTAGACGAGCAGTACTTC	CASSLGGGLDEQYF
-	TRBV6-5	-	TRBJ2-5	TGTGCCAGCAGTTATGGGTTTTCAGAGACCCAGTACTTC	CASSYGFSETQYF
few	TRBV24-1	-	TRBJ2-7	TGTGCCACCAGCTTGGGGGACGAGCAGTACTTC	CATSLGDEQYF
-	TRBV20-1	-	TRBJ2-1	TGCAGTGCTGAAGGGACCTACTACGAGCAGTTCTTC	CSAEGTYYEQFF
-	TRBV27	TRBD1	TRBJ1-5	TGTGCCAGCAGGCAGGGGGGACACAATCAGCCCCAGCATTTT	CASRQGGHNQPQHF
few	TRBV9	-	TRBJ2-7	TGTGCCAGCAGCGTAGAAACGGGGCACGAGCAGTACTTC	CASSVETGHEQYF
few	TRBV6-1	TRBD1	TRBJ2-1	TGTGCCAGCAGTGAAGGACAGGGGGCAGACAATGAGCAGTTCTTC	CASSEGQGADNEQFF
many	TRBV6-1	TRBD1	TRBJ2-1	TGTGCCAGCAGTACCGTTACGTACTCCGACAGGGGGAATGAGCAGTTCTTC	CASSTVTYSDRGNEQFF
few	TRBV20-1	-	TRBJ1-2	TGCAGTGCTACGGGGGTTGGCTATGGCTACACCTTC	CSATGVGYGYTF
-	TRBV18	-	TRBJ1-1	TGTGCCAGCTCACCAGCAGGAAAACCGAACACTGAAGCTTTCTTT	CASSPAGKPNTEAFF
few	TRBV7-3	TRBD1	TRBJ2-7	TGTGCCAGCAGCTTAACAGGGGGCCTTACCTACGAGCAGTACTTC	CASSLTGGLTYEQYF
-	TRBV29-1	-	TRBJ1-1	TGTAGCGTTGGGGCTACCGGGACAACGAACACTGAAGCTTTCTTT	CSVGATGTTNTEAFF
few	TRBV14	-	TRBJ1-4	TGTGCCAGCAGCCTAGGACTTCCAACTAATGAAAAACTGTTTTTT	CASSLGLPTNEKLFF